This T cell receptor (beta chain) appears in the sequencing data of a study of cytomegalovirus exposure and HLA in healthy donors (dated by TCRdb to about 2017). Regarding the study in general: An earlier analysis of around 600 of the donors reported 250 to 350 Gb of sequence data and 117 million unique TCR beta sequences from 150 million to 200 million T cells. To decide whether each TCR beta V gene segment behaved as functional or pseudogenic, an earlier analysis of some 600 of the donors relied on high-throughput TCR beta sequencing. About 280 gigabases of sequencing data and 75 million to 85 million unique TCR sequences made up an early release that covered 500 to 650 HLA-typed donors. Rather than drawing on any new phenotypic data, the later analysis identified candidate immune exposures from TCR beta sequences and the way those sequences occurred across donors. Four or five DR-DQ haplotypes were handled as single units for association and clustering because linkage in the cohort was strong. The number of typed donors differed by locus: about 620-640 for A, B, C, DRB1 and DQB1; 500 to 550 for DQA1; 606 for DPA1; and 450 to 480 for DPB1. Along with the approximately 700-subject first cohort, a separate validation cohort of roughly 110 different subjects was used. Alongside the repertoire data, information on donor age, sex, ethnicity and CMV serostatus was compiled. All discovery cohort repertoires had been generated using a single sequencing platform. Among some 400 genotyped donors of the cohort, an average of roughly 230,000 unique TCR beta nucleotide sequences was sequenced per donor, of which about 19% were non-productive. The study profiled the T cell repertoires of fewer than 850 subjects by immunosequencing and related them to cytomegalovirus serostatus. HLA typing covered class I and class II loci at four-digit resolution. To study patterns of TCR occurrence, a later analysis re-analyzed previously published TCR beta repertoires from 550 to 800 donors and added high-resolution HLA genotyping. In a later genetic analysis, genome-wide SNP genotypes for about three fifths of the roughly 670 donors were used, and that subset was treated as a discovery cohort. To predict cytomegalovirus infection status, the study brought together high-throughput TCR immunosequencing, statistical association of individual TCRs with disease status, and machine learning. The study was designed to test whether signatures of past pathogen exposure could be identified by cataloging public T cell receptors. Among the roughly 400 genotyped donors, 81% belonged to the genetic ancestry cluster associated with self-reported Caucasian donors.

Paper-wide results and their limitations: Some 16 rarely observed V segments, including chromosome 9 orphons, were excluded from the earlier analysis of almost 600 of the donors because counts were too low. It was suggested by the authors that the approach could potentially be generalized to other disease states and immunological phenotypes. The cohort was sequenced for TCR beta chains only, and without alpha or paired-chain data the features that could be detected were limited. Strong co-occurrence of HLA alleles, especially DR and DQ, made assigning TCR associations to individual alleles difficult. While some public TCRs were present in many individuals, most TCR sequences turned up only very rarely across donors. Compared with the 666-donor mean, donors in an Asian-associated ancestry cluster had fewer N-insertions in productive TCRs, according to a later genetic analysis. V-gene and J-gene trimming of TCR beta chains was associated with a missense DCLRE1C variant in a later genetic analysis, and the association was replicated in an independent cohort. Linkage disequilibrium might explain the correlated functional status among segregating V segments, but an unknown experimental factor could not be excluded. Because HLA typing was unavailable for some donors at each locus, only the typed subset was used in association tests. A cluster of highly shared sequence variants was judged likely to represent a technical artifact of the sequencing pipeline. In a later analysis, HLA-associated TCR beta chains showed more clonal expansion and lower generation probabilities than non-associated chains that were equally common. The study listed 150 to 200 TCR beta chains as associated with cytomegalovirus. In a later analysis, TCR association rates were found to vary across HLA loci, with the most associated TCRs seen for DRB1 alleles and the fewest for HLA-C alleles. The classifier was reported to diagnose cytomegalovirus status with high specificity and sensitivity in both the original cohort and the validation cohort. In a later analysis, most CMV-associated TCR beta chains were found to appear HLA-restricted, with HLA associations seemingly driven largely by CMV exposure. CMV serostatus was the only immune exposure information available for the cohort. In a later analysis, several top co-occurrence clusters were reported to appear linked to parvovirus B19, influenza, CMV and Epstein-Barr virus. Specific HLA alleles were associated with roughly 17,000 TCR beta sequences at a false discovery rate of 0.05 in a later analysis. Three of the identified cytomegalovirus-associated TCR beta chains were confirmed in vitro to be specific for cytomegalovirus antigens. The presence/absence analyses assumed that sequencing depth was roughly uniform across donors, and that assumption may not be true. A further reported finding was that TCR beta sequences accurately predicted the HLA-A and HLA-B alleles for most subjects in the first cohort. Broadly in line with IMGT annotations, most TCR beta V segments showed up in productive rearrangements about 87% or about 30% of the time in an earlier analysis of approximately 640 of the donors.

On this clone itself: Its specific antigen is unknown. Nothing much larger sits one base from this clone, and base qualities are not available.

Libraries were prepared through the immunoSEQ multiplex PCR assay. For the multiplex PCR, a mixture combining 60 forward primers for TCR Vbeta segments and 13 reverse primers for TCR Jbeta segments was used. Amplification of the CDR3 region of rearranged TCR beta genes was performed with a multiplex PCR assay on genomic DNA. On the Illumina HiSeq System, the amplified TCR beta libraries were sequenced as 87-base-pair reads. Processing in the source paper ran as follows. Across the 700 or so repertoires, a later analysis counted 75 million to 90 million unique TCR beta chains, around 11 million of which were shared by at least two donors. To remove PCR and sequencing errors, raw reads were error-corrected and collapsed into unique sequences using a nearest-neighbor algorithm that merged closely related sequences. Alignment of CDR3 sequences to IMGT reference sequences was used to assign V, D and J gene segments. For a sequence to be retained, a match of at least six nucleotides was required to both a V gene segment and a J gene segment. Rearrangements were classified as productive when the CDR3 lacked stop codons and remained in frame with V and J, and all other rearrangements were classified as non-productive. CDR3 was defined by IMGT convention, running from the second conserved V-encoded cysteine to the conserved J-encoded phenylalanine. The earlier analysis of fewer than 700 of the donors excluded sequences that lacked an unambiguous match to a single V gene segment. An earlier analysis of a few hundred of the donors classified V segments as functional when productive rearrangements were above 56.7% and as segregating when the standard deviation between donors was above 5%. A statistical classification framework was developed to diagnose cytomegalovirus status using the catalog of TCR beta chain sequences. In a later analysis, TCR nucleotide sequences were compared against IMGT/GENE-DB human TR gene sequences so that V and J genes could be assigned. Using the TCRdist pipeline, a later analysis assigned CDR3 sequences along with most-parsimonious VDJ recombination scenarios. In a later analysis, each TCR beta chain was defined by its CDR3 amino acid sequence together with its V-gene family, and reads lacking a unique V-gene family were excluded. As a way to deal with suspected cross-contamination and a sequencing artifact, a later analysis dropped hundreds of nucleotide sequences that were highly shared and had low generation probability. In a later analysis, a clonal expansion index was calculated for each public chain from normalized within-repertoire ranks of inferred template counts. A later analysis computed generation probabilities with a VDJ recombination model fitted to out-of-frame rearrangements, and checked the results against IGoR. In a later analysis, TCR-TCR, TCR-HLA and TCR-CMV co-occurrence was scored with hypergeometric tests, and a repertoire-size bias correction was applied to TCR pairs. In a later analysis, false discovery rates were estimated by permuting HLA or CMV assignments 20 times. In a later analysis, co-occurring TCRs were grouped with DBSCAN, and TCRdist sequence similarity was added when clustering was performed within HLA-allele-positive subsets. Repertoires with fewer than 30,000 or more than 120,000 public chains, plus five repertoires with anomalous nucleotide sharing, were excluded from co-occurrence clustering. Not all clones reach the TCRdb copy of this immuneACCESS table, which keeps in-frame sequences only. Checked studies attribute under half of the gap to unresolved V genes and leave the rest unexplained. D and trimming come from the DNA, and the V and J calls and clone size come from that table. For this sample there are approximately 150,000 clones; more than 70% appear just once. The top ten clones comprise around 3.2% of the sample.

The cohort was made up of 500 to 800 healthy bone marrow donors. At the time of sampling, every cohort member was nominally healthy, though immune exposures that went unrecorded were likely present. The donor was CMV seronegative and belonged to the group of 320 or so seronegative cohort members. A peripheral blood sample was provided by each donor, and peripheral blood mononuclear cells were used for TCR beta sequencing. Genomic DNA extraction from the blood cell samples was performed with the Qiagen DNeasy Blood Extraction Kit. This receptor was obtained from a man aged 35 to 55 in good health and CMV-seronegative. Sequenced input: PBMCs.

In nucleotide form, the sequence is TGCGCCAGCACCAACGGGGGGCGAGGATACGAGCAGTACTTC. Its amino acids are CASTNGGRGYEQYF. The rearrangement joined TRBV5-1 to TRBJ2-7; TRBD2 is a possible D gene, resting on 7 matching bases. The germline V gene encodes CDR1 SGHRS and CDR2 YFSETQ. V gives up 6 bases and J gives up 4 bases, and the segment between their germline ends measures 17 bases. The CDR3 starts with the cysteine, ends with the phenylalanine, and has 14 residues. CDR3 DNA only is kept here, 42 bases in frame from base 1.